Reported below is one T cell receptor beta chain. Profiled with immunoSEQ multiplex PCR; TCRdb holds only in-frame clones, not every one. The data contain millions of clones, 85% to 95% of them singletons. Selected positively for CCR7 and CD45RO-negative, naive CD8 cells excluded terminally differentiated effector memory CD45RA+ cells. The data were obtained in a study of shared clonotypes between healthy human individuals. This CDR3 contains 15 residues. V was clipped by 1 base and J by 7 bases, with 14 bases between them. CDR1 is SNHLY and CDR2 is FYNNEI in the germline V gene. Sequenced: naive CD8+ T cells sorted from blood. The source is a man aged 18 to 29 in good health. The J gene is TRBJ1-3, the V gene TRBV2; TRBD1 might be the D (5 bases). For the CDR3, the DNA is TGTGCCAGCAGTGAAGTGCAGGGCGGGGGGAACACCATATATTTT. This encodes CASSEVQGGGNTIYF.